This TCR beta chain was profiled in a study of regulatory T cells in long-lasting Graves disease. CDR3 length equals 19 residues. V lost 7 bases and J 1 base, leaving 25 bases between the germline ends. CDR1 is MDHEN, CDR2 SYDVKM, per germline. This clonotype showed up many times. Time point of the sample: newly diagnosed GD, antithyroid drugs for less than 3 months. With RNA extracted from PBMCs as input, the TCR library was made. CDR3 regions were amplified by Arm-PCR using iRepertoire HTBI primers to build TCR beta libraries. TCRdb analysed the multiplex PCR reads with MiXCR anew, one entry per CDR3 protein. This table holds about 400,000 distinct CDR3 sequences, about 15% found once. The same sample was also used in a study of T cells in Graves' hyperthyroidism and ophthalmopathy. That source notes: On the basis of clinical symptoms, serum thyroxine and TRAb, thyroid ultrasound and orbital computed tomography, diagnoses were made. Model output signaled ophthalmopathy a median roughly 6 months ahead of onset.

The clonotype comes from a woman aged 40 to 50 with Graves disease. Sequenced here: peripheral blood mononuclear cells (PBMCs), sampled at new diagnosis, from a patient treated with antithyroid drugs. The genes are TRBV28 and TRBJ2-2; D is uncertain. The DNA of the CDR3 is TGTGCCAGCACCTTCCGGGCTGCGCTCGGCGTCTTGAACACCGGGGAGCTGTTTTTT. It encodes CASTFRAALGVLNTGELFF.